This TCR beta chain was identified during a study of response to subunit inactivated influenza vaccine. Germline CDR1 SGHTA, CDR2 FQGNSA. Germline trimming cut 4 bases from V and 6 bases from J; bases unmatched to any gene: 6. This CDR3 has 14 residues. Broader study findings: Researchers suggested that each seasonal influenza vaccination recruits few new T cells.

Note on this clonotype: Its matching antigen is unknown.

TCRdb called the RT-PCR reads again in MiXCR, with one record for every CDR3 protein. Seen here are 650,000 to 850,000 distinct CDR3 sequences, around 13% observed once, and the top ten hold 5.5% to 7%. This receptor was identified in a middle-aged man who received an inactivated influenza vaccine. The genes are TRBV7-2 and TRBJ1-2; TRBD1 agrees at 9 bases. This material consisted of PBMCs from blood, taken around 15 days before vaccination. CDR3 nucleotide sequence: TGTGCCAGCAGCTGGCAGGGACAGGGAAATGGCTACACCTTC. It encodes CASSWQGQGNGYTF.